The clone carrying this T cell receptor beta chain appeared a single time. The sample comes from a study of T cell changes during pregnancy in multiple sclerosis. Assay used: immunoSEQ multiplex PCR; TCRdb lists only in-frame clones, some missing. The data contain about 59,000 clones, 90% to 95% of them singletons. This specimen was CD4+ T cells from peripheral blood mononuclear cells, taken before pregnancy. This receptor was obtained from a female donor with multiple sclerosis, enrolled in a pregnancy study.

The CDR3 is CSARDSQNEKLFF. Here the CDR3 DNA reads TGCAGCGCCCGGGACAGCCAAAATGAAAAACTGTTTTTT. V gene TRBV29-1 combines with J gene TRBJ1-4; TRBD1 matches at 7 bases. Trimming cost V 7 bases and J 5 bases; bases outside gene matches: 7. The CDR3 extends over 13 amino acids. Looked up from germline, CDR1 is SQVTM and CDR2 is ANQGSEA. Full variable domain (outside the CDR3, taken from reference TRBV29-1 and TRBJ1-4): SAVISQKPSRDICQRGTSLTIQCQVDSQVTMMFWYRQQPGQSLTLIATANQGSEATYESGFVIDKFPISRPNLTFSTLTVSNMSPEDSSIYLCSARDSQNEKLFFGSGTQLSVL.